This T cell receptor beta chain came from a study of blood T cell repertoires in COVID-19. Study at large: Acute and convalescent COVID-19 samples came from the United States, Italy and Spain. PBMCs, B-cell-depleted T cells, or T cells provided the cDNA or gDNA that made up the material.

The CDR3 loop spans 15 amino acids. V trimming: 8 bases; J trimming: 0 bases; junction bases outside the gene matches: 7. Looked up from germline, CDR1 is MDHEN and CDR2 is SYDVKM. Study processing details: For nucleated cells, counts were estimated from reference gene primer amplification. TCRdb keeps only in-frame clones here, not all; method: immunoSEQ multiplex PCR. Clone size and V and J calls were adopted from that table, with D and trimming inferred from the DNA. Found here are some 120,000 clones, around four fifths of them singletons; the top ten hold 15% to 25%. The receptor was isolated from a man older than 75 with acute or convalescent COVID-19. The chain carries TRBV28 and TRBJ2-4, with 7 bases aligning to TRBD1. Sequencing was done on a sample of peripheral blood. CDR3 loop: CASGGTAPAKNIQYF. As DNA, the CDR3 is TGTGCCAGCGGTGGGACAGCCCCAGCCAAAAACATTCAGTACTTC.